One and the same sample provided the 5 T cell receptor beta chains below, sequenced in a study of T cell repertoires in cytomegalovirus infection. TCRdb analysed the reads with MiXCR anew, one entry per CDR3 protein. The sample contains approximately 83,000 distinct CDR3 sequences, roughly a quarter of which appear only once. These TCRs are of unknown antigen specificity. The sample here was CD8+ T cells from cultured PBMCs, taken from culture after CMV antigen stimulation. These receptors came from a human donor in good health (CMV status not recorded). Some clones in this sample may be carry-over from other donors' samples.

This clonotype has only a few counts. The chain combines TRBV6-2 or TRBV6-3 with TRBJ1-2, with D unresolved. The CDR3 has 11 amino acids. V dropped 9 bases and J dropped 2 bases, with 7 bases sitting between them. CDR1 and CDR2 (germline): MNHEY, SVGEGT. The CDR3 protein is CASTANYGYTF. The CDR3, as DNA: TGTGCCAGTACAGCGAACTATGGCTACACCTTC.

This clonotype was recorded a few times. The chain has TRBV6-1 and TRBJ2-7, with D uncertain. CDR1 is MNHNS and CDR2 is SASEGT in the germline V gene. Trimming removed 6 bases from V and 4 bases from J, with 16 bases in between. The CDR3 sequence is 14 residues long. CDR3 sequence reads: CASSPQLEVYEQYF. The CDR3 coding sequence is TGTGCCAGCAGCCCTCAGTTGGAAGTATACGAGCAGTACTTC.

There are many counts of this clonotype. V is TRBV11-3 and J is TRBJ1-1; 7 bases are shared with TRBD1. Germline lookup yields CDR1 SGHNT and CDR2 YENEEA. There are 15 residues in the CDR3. V shed 5 bases, J shed 3 bases, and the junction held 9 bases outside the gene matches. CDR3 amino acids: CASSLPNRGDTEAFF. The CDR3 region has the DNA TGTGCCAGCAGCCTACCAAACAGGGGTGACACTGAAGCTTTCTTT.

The J gene is TRBJ2-7, the V gene TRBV19; 7 bases line up with TRBD2. CDR1 LNHDA and CDR2 SQIVND come from the germline V gene (reference sequence). V shed 5 bases and J 5 bases; nucleotides not matched to a gene: 9. The CDR3 runs 14 residues. This CDR3 reads CASSPGLVGDEQYF. The DNA of the CDR3 is TGTGCCAGTAGTCCAGGACTAGTGGGAGACGAGCAGTACTTC.

This clonotype was seen only a few times. This chain links TRBV20-1 with TRBJ2-3; D is perhaps TRBD1 (5 bases). This CDR3 comprises 15 residues. Germline V CDR1 and CDR2: DFQATT, SNEGSKA (reference sequence). Trimming stripped 6 bases from V and 3 bases from J, with 19 bases between. Here the CDR3 reads CSATDSGVGTDTQYF. The CDR3 DNA sequence: TGCAGTGCGACAGATTCAGGCGTGGGGACAGATACGCAGTATTTT.